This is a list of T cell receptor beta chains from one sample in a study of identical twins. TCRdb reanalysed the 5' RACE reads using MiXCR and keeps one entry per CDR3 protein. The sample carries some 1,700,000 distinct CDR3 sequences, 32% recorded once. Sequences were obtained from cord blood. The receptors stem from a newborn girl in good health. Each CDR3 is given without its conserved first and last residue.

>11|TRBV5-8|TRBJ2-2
ASSLRDLGFLF
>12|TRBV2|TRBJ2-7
ASISTGQGGEQY
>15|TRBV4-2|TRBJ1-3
ASSYKSDPGSGNTIY
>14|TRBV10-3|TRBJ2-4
AISDAFTGQGAIQY
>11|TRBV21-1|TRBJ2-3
ASSKVKGDTQY
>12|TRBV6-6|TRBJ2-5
ASSPGAIQETQY
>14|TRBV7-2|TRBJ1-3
ASSSSLGLFGNTIY
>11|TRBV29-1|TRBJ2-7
SVDTDINNEQY
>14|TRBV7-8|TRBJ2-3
ASSRGTSGGRDTQY
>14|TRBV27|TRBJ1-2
ASSPTVSTGSYGYT
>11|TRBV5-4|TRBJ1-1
ASSSLINTEAF
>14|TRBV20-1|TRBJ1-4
SARDVGTATNEKLF
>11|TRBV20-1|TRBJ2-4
SAKRTSQREQY
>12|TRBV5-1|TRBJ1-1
ASSFDVSNTEAF
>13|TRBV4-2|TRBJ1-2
ASSQEGTGGNGYT
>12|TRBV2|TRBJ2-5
ASSLGTRQETQY
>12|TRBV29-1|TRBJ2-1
STREREGYNEQF
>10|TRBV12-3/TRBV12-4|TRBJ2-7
ASSRTPYEQY
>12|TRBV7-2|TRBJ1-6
ASSLGGTNSPLH
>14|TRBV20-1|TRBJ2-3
SPGASGGAFSYTQY
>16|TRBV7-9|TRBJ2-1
ASRPGTSGGPPYNEQF
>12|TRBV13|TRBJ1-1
ASSLGPGQPEAF
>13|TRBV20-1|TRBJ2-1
LIYPGLGHCNEQF
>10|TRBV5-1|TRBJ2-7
ASSWAGDEQY
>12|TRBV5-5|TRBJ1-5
ASSLMGVQQPQH
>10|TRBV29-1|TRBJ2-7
SVAPGAEEQY
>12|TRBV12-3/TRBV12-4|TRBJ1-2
ASSLWGDNYGYT
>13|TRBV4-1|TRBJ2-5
ASSQGGQPSEAQY
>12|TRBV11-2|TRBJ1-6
ASTPRGSGTPLH
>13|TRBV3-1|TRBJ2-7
ASSQAIRTSYEQY
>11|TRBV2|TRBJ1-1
ASTGQGYTEAF
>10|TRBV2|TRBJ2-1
ASNGASDEQF
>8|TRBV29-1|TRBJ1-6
SVGDSPLH
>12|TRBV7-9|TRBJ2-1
ASSLHDGYNEQF
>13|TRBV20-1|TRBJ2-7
SATRTSGGSYEQY
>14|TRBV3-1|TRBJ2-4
ASSQGPWTAKNIQY
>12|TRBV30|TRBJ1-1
AWGRTALNTEAF
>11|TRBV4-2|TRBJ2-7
AGSQADGYEQY
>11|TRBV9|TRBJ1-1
ASSVGGATEAF
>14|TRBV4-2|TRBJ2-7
ASSQVATGPSYEQY
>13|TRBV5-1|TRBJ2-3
ASSLFGGDTDTQY
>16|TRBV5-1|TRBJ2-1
ASSSLPLAPSSYNERF
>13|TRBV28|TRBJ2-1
ASSDSLGYYNEQF
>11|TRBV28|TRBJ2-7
ASSFAKANEQY
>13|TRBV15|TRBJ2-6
ATSYDRSGANVLT
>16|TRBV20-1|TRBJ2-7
SARVFGGGAGKYNEQY
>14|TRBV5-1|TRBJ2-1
ASSFSSGGHHNEQF
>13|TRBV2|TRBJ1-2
ASSEVRGTLYGYT
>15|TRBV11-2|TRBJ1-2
ASSLGVGAGNNYGYT
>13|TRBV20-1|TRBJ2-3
SARLASGDPDTQY
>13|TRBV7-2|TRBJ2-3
ASSDHWAGVGTRY
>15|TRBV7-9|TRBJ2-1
ASSLVEQWGSYNEQF
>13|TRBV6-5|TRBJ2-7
ASTITGTGVHEQY